This T cell receptor (beta chain) emerged from a study of radiation and T cells in renal cell carcinoma (dated by TCRdb to 2020 to 2022). With respect to the entire study: The samples were obtained from a clinical trial, where primary renal cell carcinomas were treated with 15 Gy stereotactic body radiation therapy and then removed by nephrectomy 4 weeks afterward. TCR beta sequencing covered 53 samples in total, comprising some 25 tumors and roughly 27 peripheral blood samples. A total of approximately 4 million unique CDR3 nucleotide sequences, encoding 2.5 million to 3 million unique CDR3 amino acid sequences, were found across all 55 or so samples. Findings and caveats that apply to the study as a whole: Effects of radiation dose or scheduling on the TCR repertoire could not be addressed with the single-armed trial design. Because pretreatment tumor biopsies were not available, the study could not determine whether clonotypes were already present within the tumor at baseline. Dynamics of the blood repertoire were not tracked past 4 weeks after treatment. An increase in top tumor clonotypes in blood was observed from baseline to 2 weeks post-radiation, followed by contraction by 4 weeks, which was taken to suggest transient expansion of tumor-resident clones.

Worth noting for this clone: Its cognate antigen has yet to be identified. Base qualities were left out, and no much larger clone turns up one base away.

TCR beta libraries were generated from genomic DNA with the immunoSEQ kit, following the manufacturer's recommendations. For library preparation, a first multiplex PCR was performed with proprietary primers, followed by a second PCR in which unique barcodes were added, and bead cleanups were performed after each round. Each sample batch included a kit-provided positive control reaction and a negative control reaction. The final libraries underwent checking on an Agilent 4200 TapeStation D1000 ScreenTape, volumetric pooling, and quantification by qPCR. Sequencing ran on an Illumina NextSeq500 with a MidOutput 150-cycle cartridge, using 156 Read1 and 15 Index1 cycles with kit custom primers. The pooled library was loaded at 1.0 pM, and approximately 19% PhiX control was spiked in. The paper's data handling went like this. The vendor-processed data were analyzed in R, and a clonotype was defined as all T cells that share the same CDR3 nucleotide sequence. In the clone abundance analyses, frequencies in each sample were normalized to that sample's 10,000 most abundant clones. Public T cell clones, which averaged fewer than five per sample, were removed prior to analysis. Tumor-enriched clonotypes and baseline blood-enriched clonotypes were defined as those with an abundance difference of at least 32-fold between compartments. A beta-binomial differential abundance model was applied to find clonotypes that expanded or contracted between blood time points. Similarity between tumor and blood repertoires was quantified using the Baroni-Urbani and Buser coefficient, and groups were compared with two-tailed Wilcoxon tests in R. TCRdb limited this immuneACCESS table to in-frame rearrangements with V and J called. A share of clones is missing; checked studies link under half to unresolved V genes, and the rest is unexplained. Clone size and the V and J calls come from that table; the DNA yielded D and trimming. The sample table lists around 70,000 clones, 82% of them with a count of one. The ten largest make up less than 7% of the sample.

The meaning of the sample's time point label: blood 2 weeks post-SBRT. What the treatment or condition label conveys for this sample: 15 Gy SBRT to primary tumor, nephrectomy 4 weeks later. To follow tumor-enriched clonotypes, peripheral blood was collected serially from radiation-treated patients at baseline and again at 2 weeks and 4 weeks after SBRT. Every patient's renal cell carcinoma showed clear cell pathology. The QIAamp DNA Blood Mini Kit (Qiagen) was used to prepare genomic DNA for TCR sequencing. Only samples passing all quality control checks were included in the analyses. This sequence originates from a man aged 60 to 69 with renal cell carcinoma. Sequenced here: blood, sampled from a patient whose treatment included radiotherapy and nephrectomy.

The DNA reads as follows: TGTGCCAGTAAAGGGCGCTCCTACGAGCAGTACTTC. Translated, this is CASKGRSYEQYF. This receptor chain uses TRBV19 and TRBJ2-7, with no confident D gene call. Trimming takes 7 bases from V and 0 bases from J, and the germline ends sit 7 bases apart. The CDR3 measures 12 amino acids from cysteine to phenylalanine. Only the CDR3 part of the read is kept: 36 bases, read in frame from the first base. The germline V gene encodes CDR1 LNHDA and CDR2 SQIVND (reference sequence).